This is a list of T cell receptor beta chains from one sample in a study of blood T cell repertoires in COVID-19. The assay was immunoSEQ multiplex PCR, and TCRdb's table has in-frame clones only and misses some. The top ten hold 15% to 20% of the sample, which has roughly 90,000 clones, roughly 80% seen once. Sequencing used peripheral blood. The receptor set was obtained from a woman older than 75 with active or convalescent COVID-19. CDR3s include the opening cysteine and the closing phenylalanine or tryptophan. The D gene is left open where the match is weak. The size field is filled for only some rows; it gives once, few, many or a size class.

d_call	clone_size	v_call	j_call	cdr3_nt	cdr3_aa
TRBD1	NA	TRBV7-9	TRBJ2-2	TGTGCCAGCAGGGGGGACAGCTACACCGGGGAGCTGTTTTTT	CASRGDSYTGELFF
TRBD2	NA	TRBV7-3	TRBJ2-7	TGTGCCAGCAGCTTAAAGGCGGGAGCTGGATACGAGCAGTACTTC	CASSLKAGAGYEQYF
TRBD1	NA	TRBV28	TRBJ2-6	TGTGCCAGCAGCCAGGGACAGGGGGCGGACGGGGCCAACGTCCTGACTTTC	CASSQGQGADGANVLTF
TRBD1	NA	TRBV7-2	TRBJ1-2	TGTGCCAGCAACAACGCGAAGGGGGCAGGGCAGGGAGGCTACACCTTC	CASNNAKGAGQGGYTF
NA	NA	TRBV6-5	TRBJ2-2	TGTGCCAGCAGTTTGACCCTCCTTGGGAGCCCCGGGGAGCTGTTTTTT	CASSLTLLGSPGELFF
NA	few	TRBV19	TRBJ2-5	TGTGCCAGTAGTCACTGGGGCGTGGAGACCCAGTACTTC	CASSHWGVETQYF
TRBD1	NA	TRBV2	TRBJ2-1	TGTGCCAGCAGTGAACGGACAGGGTCCTACAATGAGCAGTTCTTC	CASSERTGSYNEQFF
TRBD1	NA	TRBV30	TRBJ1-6	TGTGCCTGGAGTTGGGGACAGGCAAGCTCCTATAATTCACCCCTCCACTTT	CAWSWGQASSYNSPLHF
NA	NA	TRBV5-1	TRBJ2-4	TGCGCCAGCAGCTTGGGCGTCGGTTCAGCCAAAAACATTCAGTACTTC	CASSLGVGSAKNIQYF
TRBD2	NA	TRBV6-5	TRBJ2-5	TGTGCCAGCAGAATAAGCGGGGGTGAGACCCAGTACTTC	CASRISGGETQYF
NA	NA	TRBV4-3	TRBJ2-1	TGCGCCAGCAGCCAAGCGACAGGCGGCTACAATGAGCAGTTCTTC	CASSQATGGYNEQFF
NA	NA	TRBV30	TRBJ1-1	TGTGCCTGGACCCTACCCGGGAGAGGCGTCACCTTT	CAWTLPGRGVTF
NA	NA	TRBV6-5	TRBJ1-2	TGTGCCAGCACTCAGGCGACAGGTGCAGGGGGCTACACCTTC	CASTQATGAGGYTF
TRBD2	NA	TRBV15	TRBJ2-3	TGTGCCACCAGCAGAGTGGGACTAGCCACTATTAGCACAGATACGCAGTATTTT	CATSRVGLATISTDTQYF
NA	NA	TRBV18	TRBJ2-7	TGTGCCAGCTCACCTTCCCGGGGGACGTTAGACGAGCAGTACTTC	CASSPSRGTLDEQYF
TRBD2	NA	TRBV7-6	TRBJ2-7	TGTGCCAGCAGCTTAGAGACTAGCGCAACCTACGAGCAGTACTTC	CASSLETSATYEQYF
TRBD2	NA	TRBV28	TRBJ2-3	TGTGCCAGCAGTTCAGCGGGAGGTGGGTTGAATACGCAGTATTTT	CASSSAGGGLNTQYF
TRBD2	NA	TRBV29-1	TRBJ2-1	TGCAGCGTTGAAGCCCTACTTGCGGGAGGGGGGGATGAGCAGTTCTTC	CSVEALLAGGGDEQFF
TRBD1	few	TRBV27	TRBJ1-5	TGTGCCAGCAGTTCCCTCCGGGACAGGGTACAGCCCCAGCATTTT	CASSSLRDRVQPQHF
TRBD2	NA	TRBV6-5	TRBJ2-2	TGTGCCAGCAGTTACGGCGGGGGGGTACCCGGGGAGCTGTTTTTT	CASSYGGGVPGELFF
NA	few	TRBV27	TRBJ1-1	TGTGCCAGCAGTTTGAACCAGGGAAACACTGAAGCTTTCTTT	CASSLNQGNTEAFF
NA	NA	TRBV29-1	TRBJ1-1	TGCAGCGCGGGGCGAGTTGGCACTGAAGCTTTCTTT	CSAGRVGTEAFF
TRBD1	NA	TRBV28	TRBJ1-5	TGTGCCAGCAGTCAGGACAGGGGCCATCAGCCCCAGCATTTT	CASSQDRGHQPQHF
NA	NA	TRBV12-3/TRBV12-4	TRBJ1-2	TGTGCCAGCAGAGGCAGGGAAAACTATGGCTACACCTTC	CASRGRENYGYTF
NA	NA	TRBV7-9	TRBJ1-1	TGTGCCAGCACCGGGGGGAGCCGGAACACTGAAGCTTTCTTT	CASTGGSRNTEAFF
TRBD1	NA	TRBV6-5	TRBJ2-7	TGTGCCAGCAGCGCCGGGACAGGGCTGTACGAGCAGTACTTC	CASSAGTGLYEQYF
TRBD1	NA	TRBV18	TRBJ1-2	TGTGCCAGCTTACCAGGACAGGGGCCTACTAACTATGGCTACACCTTC	CASLPGQGPTNYGYTF
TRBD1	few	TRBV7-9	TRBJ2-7	TGTGCCAGCAGCTTCCCCGGGACAGGGCGATACGAGCAGTACTTC	CASSFPGTGRYEQYF
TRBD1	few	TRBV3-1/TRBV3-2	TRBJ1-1	TGTGCCAGCAGCCGCTCCAGGACAGGGCTTACTGAAGCTTTCTTT	CASSRSRTGLTEAFF
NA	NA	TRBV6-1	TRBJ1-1	TGTGCCAGCAGTGATTCCCGAGACACTGAAGCTTTCTTT	CASSDSRDTEAFF
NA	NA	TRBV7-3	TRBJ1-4	TGTGCCAGCAGCGCAACCGGGACACATAATGAAAAACTGTTTTTT	CASSATGTHNEKLFF
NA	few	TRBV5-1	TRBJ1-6	TGCGCCAGCAGCTTGGAACCATTGACAGGTTATAATTCACCCCTCCACTTT	CASSLEPLTGYNSPLHF
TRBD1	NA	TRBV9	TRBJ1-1	TGTGCCAGCAGCCGGACAGGGGTCCCCACTGAAGCTTTCTTT	CASSRTGVPTEAFF
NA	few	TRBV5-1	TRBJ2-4	TGCGCCAGCAGCGAGTCGGAACCTCGCGGGATTCAGTACTTC	CASSESEPRGIQYF
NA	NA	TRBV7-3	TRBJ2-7	TGTGCCAGCAGCTCCGGGACTCTCCCTTACGAGCAGTACTTC	CASSSGTLPYEQYF
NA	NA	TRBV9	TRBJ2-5	TGTGCCAGCAGCGCACCGAGTCAAGAGACCCAGTACTTC	CASSAPSQETQYF
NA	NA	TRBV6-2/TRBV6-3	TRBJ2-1	TGTGCCAGCAGTTACTCAGGAGGTAGCGGTGAGCAGTTCTTC	CASSYSGGSGEQFF
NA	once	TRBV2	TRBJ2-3	TGTGCCAGCATGTACCTAGCCCCACATACGCAGTATTTT	CASMYLAPHTQYF
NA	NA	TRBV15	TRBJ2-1	TGTGCCACCAGCAGAGATCTCGGGGAATACAATGAGCAGTTCTTC	CATSRDLGEYNEQFF
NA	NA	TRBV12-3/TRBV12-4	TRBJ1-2	TGTGCCAGCAGTTTAGGACGGAGCTATGGCTACACCTTC	CASSLGRSYGYTF
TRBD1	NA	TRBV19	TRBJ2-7	TGTGCCAGTAGTCGACAGGGGGAGGTTGGCGAGCAGTACTTC	CASSRQGEVGEQYF
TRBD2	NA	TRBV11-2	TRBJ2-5	TGTGCCAGCAGCTTAGCGGGGGGGCCGGAGACCCAGTACTTC	CASSLAGGPETQYF
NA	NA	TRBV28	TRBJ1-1	TGTGCCAGCGGTTTGACAGGAGTTGGCACTGAAGCTTTCTTT	CASGLTGVGTEAFF
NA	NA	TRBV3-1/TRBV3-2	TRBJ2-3	TGTGCCAGCTCACCTTTAGGGGCTAGCGGCACAGATACGCAGTATTTT	CASSPLGASGTDTQYF
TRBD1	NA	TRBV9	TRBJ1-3	TGTGCCAGCAGCCCCGGGACAGGGTCTGGAAACACCATATATTTT	CASSPGTGSGNTIYF
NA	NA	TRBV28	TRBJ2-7	TGTGCCAGCAGTTTCCAGGGCGAGCAGTACTTC	CASSFQGEQYF
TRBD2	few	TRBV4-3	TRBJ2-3	TGCGCCAGCAGCCAAGACCAGACTAGCGGGGGGAAGTATTTT	CASSQDQTSGGKYF
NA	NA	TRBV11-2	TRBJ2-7	TGTGCCAGCAGCCCAGGACGGAGGGAGCAGTACTTC	CASSPGRREQYF
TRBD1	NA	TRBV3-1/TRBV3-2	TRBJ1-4	TGTGCCAGCAGCCTTTCGGGGACAGGGGGAAGGGAAAAACTGTTTTTT	CASSLSGTGGREKLFF
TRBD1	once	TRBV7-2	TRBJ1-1	TGTGCCAGCAGGCGTGGACAGGAGGTAAAAGCTTTCTTT	CASRRGQEVKAFF
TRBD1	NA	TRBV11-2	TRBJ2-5	TGTGCCAGCAGCTCAGCCCCGGGACAGGAAGAGACCCAGTACTTC	CASSSAPGQEETQYF
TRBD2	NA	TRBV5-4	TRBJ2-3	TGTGCCAGCAGCCTAACTAGCGAGGGAGATACGCAGTATTTT	CASSLTSEGDTQYF
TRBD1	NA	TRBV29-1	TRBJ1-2	TGCAGCGTAACTAGGGACAGGGGAGAAAACTATGGCTACACCTTC	CSVTRDRGENYGYTF
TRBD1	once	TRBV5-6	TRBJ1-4	TGTGCCAGCAGCTCCGGGACAGGGGCGAGGGAAAAACTGTTTTTT	CASSSGTGAREKLFF
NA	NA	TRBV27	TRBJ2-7	TGTGCCAGCAGACACTACGCGGGGGCCGACGAGCAGTACTTC	CASRHYAGADEQYF
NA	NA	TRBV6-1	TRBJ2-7	TGTGCCAGCAGTGAAGCGGGCAGGGTCAACGAGCAGTACTTC	CASSEAGRVNEQYF
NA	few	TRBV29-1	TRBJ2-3	TGCAGCGTTTGTAGGGCGGGAGATACGCAGTATTTT	CSVCRAGDTQYF